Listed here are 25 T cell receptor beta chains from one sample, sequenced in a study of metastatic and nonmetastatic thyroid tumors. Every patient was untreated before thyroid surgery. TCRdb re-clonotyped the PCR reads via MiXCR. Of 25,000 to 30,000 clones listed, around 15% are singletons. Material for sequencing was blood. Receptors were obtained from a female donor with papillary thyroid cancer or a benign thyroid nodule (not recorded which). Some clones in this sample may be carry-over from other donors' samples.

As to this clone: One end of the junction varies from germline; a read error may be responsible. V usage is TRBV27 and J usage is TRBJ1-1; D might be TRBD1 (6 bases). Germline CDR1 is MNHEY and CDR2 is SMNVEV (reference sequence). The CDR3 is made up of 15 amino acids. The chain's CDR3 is CASSLRGLGNTEDFF. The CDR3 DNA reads TGTGCAAGCAGTTTACGGGGGCTCGGGAACACTGAAGATTTCTTT.

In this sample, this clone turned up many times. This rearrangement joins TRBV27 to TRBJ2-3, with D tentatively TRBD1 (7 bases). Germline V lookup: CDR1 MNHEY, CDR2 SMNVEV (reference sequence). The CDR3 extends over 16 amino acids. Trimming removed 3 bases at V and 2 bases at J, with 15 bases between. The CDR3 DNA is TGTGCCAGCAGTTTTTTGGGGGGACAGAACACAGATACGCAGTATTTT. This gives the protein CASSFLGGQNTDTQYF.

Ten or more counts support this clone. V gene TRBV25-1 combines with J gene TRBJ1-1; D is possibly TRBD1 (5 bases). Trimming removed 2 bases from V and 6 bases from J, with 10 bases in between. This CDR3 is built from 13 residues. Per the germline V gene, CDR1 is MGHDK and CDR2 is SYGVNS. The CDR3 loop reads CASSEMGRAEAFF. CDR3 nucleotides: TGTGCCAGCAGTGAAATGGGGCGAGCTGAAGCTTTCTTT.

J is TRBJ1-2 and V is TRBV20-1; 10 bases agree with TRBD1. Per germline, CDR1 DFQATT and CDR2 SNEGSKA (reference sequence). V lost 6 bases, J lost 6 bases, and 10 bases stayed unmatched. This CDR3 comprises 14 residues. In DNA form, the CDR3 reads TGCAGTGCCTACCGACAGGGGGCCTTAAATGGCTACACCTTC. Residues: CSAYRQGALNGYTF.

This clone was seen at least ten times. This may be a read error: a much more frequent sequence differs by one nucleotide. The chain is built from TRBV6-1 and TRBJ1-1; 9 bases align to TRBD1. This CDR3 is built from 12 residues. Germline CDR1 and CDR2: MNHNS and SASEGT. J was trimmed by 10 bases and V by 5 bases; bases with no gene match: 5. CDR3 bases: TGTGCCAGCAGTAACCGACAGGGGGGAGCTTTCTTT. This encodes CASSNRQGGAFF.

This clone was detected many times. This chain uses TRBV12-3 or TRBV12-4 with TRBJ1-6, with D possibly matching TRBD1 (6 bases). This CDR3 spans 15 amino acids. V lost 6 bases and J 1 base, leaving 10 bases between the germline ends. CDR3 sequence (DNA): TGTGCCAGCAGAAGAGGGGGGTCCTATAATTCACCCCTCCACTTT. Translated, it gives CASRRGGSYNSPLHF.

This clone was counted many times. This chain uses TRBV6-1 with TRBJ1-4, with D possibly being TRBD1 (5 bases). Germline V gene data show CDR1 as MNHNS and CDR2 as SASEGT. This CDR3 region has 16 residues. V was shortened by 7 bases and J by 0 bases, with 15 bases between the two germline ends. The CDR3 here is CASNQGLRATNEKLFF. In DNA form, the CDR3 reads TGTGCCAGCAACCAGGGCCTCCGTGCAACTAATGAAAAACTGTTTTTT.

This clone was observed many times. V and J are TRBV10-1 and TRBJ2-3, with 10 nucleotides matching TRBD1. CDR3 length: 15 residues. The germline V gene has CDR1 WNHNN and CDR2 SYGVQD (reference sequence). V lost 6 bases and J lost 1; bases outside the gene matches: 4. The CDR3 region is CASSPGTGGTDTQYF. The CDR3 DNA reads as TGCGCCAGCAGCCCCGGGACAGGGGGCACAGATACGCAGTATTTT.

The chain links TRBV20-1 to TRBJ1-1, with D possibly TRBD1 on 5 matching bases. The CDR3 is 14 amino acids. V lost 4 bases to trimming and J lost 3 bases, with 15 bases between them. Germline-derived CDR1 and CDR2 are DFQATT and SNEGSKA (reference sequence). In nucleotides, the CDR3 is TGCAGTGCTACCCCGGGGGTAGGAGACACTGAAGCTTTCTTT. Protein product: CSATPGVGDTEAFF.

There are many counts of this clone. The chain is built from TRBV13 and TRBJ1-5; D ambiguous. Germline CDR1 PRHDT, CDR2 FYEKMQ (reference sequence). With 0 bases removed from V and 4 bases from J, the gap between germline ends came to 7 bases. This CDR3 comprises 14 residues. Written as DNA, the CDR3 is TGTGCCAGCAGCTTAGGTGCCGTGAATCAGCCCCAGCATTTT. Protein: CASSLGAVNQPQHF.

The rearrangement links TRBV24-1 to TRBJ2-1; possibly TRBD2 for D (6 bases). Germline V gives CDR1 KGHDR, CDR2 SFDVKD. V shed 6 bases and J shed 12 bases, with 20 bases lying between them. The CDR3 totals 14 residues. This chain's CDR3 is CATSNVGTSPGQFF. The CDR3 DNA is TGTGCCACCAGTAATGTAGGGACTTCACCTGGGCAGTTCTTC.

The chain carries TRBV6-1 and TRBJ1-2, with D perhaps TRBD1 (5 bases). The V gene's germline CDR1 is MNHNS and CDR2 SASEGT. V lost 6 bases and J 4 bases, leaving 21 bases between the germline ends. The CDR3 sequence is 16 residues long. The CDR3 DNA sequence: TGTGCCAGCAGCCAACCCTCAGGGAACCCTGCCTATGGCTACACCTTC. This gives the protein CASSQPSGNPAYGYTF.

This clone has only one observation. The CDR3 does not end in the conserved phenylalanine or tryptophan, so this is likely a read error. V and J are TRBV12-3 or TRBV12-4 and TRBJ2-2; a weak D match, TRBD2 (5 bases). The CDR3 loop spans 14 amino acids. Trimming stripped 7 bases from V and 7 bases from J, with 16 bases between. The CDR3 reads CASIRTGFGGELFK. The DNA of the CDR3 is TGTGCCAGCATCCGAACGGGGTTCGGCGGGGAGCTGTTTAAA.

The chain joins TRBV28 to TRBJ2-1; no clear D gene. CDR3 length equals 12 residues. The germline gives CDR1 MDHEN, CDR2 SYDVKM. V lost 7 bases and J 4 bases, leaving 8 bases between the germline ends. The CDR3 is CASNEVYNEQFF. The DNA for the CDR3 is TGTGCCAGCAATGAGGTTTACAATGAGCAGTTCTTC.

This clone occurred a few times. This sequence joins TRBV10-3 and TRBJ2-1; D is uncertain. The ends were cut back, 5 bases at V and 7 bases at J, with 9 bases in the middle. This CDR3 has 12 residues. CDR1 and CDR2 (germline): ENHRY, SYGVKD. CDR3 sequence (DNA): TGTGCCATCAGTATCGACCCTAATGAGCAGTTCTTC. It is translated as CAISIDPNEQFF.

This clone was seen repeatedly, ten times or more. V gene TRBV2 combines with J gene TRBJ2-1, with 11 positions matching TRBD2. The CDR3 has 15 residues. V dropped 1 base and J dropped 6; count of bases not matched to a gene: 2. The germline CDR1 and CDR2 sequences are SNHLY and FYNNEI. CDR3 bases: TGTGCCAGCAGTGAAGGACTAGCGGGGTCCAATGAGCAGTTCTTC. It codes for CASSEGLAGSNEQFF. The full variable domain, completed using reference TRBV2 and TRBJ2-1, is EPEVTQTPSHQVTQMGQEVILRCVPISNHLYFYWYRQILGQKVEFLVSFYNNEISEKSEIFDDQFSVERPDGSNFTLKIRSTKLEDSAMYFCASSEGLAGSNEQFFGPGTRLTVL.

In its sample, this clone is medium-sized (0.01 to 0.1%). The chain's CDR3 is CATSDPGQVYGYTF. CDR3 coding DNA: TGTGCCACCAGTGACCCGGGACAGGTATATGGCTACACCTTC. The chain is built from TRBV24-1 and TRBJ1-2; TRBD1 agrees at 8 bases. This CDR3 is built from 14 residues. Germline values: CDR1 KGHDR, CDR2 SFDVKD. Trimming cost V 4 bases and J 5 bases; bases outside gene matches: 5.

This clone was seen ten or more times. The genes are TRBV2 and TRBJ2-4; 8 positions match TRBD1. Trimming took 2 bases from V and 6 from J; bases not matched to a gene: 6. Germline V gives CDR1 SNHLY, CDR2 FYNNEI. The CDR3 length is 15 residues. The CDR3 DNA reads TGTGCCAGCAGTGAAAGACAGGGGCTGGGAAACATTCAGTACTTC. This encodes CASSERQGLGNIQYF.

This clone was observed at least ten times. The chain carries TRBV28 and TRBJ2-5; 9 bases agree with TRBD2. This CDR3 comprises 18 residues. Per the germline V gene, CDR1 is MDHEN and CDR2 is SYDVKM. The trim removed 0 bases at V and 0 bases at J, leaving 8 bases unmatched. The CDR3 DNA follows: TGTGCCAGCAGTTTATGGGGCTCTAGCGGGGACGACCAAGAGACCCAGTACTTC. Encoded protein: CASSLWGSSGDDQETQYF. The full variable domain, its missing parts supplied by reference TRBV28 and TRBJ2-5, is DVKVTQSSRYLVKRTGEKVFLECVQDMDHENMFWYRQDPGLGLRLIYFSYDVKMKEKGDIPEGYSVSREKKERFSLILESASTNQTSMYLCASSLWGSSGDDQETQYFGPGTRLLVL.

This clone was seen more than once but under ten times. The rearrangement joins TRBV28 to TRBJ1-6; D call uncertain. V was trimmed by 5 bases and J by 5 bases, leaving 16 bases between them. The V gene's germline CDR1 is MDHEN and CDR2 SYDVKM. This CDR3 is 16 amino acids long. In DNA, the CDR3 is TGTGCCAGCAGTATTACCGGGTCCGAAAATAATTCACCCCTCCACTTT. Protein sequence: CASSITGSENNSPLHF. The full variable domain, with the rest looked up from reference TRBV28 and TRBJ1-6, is DVKVTQSSRYLVKRTGEKVFLECVQDMDHENMFWYRQDPGLGLRLIYFSYDVKMKEKGDIPEGYSVSREKKERFSLILESASTNQTSMYLCASSITGSENNSPLHFGNGTRLTVT.

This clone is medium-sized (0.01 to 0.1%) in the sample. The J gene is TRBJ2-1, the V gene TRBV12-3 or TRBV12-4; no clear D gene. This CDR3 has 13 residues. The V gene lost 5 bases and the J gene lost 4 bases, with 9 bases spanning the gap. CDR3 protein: CASSPQVYNEQFF. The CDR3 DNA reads TGTGCCAGCAGTCCACAAGTTTACAATGAGCAGTTCTTC.

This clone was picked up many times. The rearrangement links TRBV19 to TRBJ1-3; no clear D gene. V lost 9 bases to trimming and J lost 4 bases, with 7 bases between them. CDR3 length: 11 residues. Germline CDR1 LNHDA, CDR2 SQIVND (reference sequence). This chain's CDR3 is CASEQGNTIYF. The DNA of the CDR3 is TGTGCCAGCGAACAGGGAAACACCATATATTTT.

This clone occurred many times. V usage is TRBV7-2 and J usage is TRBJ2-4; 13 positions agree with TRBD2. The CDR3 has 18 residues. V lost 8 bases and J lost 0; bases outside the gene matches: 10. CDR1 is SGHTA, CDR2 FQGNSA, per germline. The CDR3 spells CASQMTSGRSIAKNIQYF. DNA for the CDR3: TGTGCCAGCCAAATGACTAGCGGGAGGTCCATAGCCAAAAACATTCAGTACTTC.

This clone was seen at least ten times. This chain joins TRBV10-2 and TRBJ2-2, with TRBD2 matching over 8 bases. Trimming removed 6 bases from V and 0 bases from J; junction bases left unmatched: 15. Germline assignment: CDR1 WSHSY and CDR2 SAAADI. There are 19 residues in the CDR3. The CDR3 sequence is CASRNPGGGEVTNTGELFF. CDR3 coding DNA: TGCGCCAGCAGAAATCCCGGGGGGGGCGAAGTAACGAACACCGGGGAGCTGTTTTTT.

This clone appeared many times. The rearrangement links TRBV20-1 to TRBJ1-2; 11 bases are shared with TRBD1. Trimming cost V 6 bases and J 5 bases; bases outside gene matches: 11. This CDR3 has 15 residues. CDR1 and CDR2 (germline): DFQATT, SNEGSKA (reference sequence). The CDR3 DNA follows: TGCAGTGCCCCCGTCCCCGGGACAGGGGGGTATGGCTACACCTTC. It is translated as CSAPVPGTGGYGYTF.